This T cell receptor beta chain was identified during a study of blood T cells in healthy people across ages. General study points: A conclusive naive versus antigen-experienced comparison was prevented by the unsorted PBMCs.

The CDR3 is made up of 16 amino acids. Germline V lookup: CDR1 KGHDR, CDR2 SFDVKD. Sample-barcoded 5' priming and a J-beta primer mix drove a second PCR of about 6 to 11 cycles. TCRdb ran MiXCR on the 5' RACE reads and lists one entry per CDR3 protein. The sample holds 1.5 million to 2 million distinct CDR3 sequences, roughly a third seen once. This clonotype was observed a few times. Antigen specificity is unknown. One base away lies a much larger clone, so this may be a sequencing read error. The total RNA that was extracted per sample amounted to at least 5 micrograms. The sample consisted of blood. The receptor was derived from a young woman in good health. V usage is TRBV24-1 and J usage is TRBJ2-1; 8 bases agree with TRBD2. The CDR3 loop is CASSDGTRGSYNEQFF. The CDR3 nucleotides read TGTGCCTCCAGTGACGGGACTAGAGGGTCCTACAATGAGCAGTTCTTC.